This TCR beta chain stems from a study of identifying expanded T cells in peripheral blood. Findings and limits, study-wide: Over about two and four weeks, about 17 and 20 clones changed, versus more than 1 between replicates. Two-week clone count variance significantly increased as total template count grew.

CDR1 is SGHRS and CDR2 is YFSETQ in the germline V gene. The CDR3 contains 13 residues. The ends were cut back, 4 bases at V and 8 bases at J, with 15 bases in the middle. Regarding this clone: The antigen is not known.

Collection occurred without any documented infections or immune events in donors. Assay: immunoSEQ multiplex PCR; the TCRdb copy retains only in-frame clones and omits some. The table includes tens of thousands of clones, about 80% detected once. The TCR comes from a person aged 18-70 years in good health. The chain is built from TRBV5-1 and TRBJ1-2; TRBD1 might be the D (6 bases). The sequenced sample was blood. The CDR3 DNA reads TGCGCCAGCAGCCCTGACCGGGACAACGGCTACACCTTC. It yields the protein CASSPDRDNGYTF.